At least ten counts were recorded for the clone carrying this T cell receptor (beta chain). Its cognate antigen is unknown. The CDR3 totals 16 residues. Germline-derived CDR1 and CDR2 are SGHRS and YFSETQ. The V gene end was trimmed by 2 bases and the J gene end by 3 bases; junction bases not matched to a gene: 9. This specimen comes from a study of neurological immune-mediated disorders. With 10-nucleotide random UMIs, 5'RACE was used to make the cDNA. Using its own MiXCR run on the 5' RACE reads, TCRdb lists one record per CDR3 protein. The data contain 25,000 or so distinct CDR3 sequences, 13% of them singletons. Time point of the sample: technical triplicate 1. The sorted-subset TCR libraries were prepared using 800,000 to 1,000,000 CD4+ or CD8+ T cells as the starting material. Broader study findings: Healthy controls had more TCR clonal expansion than multiple sclerosis, which showed the least, whereas HTLV-1-associated myelopathy showed the most.

The genes are TRBV5-1 and TRBJ2-3; 7 bases are shared with TRBD1. Sequencing used CD4+ T cells from blood. This clonotype was obtained from a female donor with HTLV-1-associated myelopathy (HAM/TSP). CDR3 coding DNA: TGCGCCAGCAGCTTAGGGCCGGGACAGTTTACAGATACGCAGTATTTT. This translates into CASSLGPGQFTDTQYF.